The next 5 T cell receptor beta chains were all read from a single sample in a study of long-term antiretroviral therapy in people with HIV. The libraries were made with immunoSEQ v3.0 at survey level. Produced via immunoSEQ multiplex PCR; TCRdb's table is partial and in-frame only. In the table there are tens of thousands of clones, about 80% of which are singletons. The sequencing here drew on unsorted PBMCs, taken 1.1 years before starting antiretroviral therapy. The receptors here all came from a woman aged 40 to 49 with HIV.

This clone has just a few counts. The rearrangement joins TRBV18 to TRBJ2-1, with TRBD1 as a possible D gene (5 bases). The CDR3 length is 13 residues. The V end was cut by 3 bases, the J end by 8 bases, with 11 bases between. Germline CDR1 and CDR2: KGHSH and LQKENI. The CDR3 loop reads CASSPGPRDEQFF. The DNA for the CDR3 is TGTGCCAGCTCACCCGGACCCAGGGATGAGCAGTTCTTC.

This clone turned up a few times. The J gene is TRBJ2-7, the V gene TRBV11-2, with D perhaps matching TRBD1 (5 bases). This CDR3 comprises 13 residues. Germline V gives CDR1 SGHAT, CDR2 FQNNGV. Trimming removed 3 bases at V and 3 bases at J, with 9 bases between. DNA of the CDR3: TGTGCCAGCAGCTTTACCCAGGGCTACGAGCAGTACTTC. This translates into CASSFTQGYEQYF. Combining the CDR3 with reference TRBV11-2 and TRBJ2-7 gives the whole variable domain EAGVAQSPRYKIIEKRQSVAFWCNPISGHATLYWYQQILGQGPKLLIQFQNNGVVDDSQLPKDRFSAERLKGVDSTLKIQPAKLEDSAVYLCASSFTQGYEQYFGPGTRLTVT.

This sequence joins TRBV30 and TRBJ1-1; 7 nucleotides agree with TRBD1. This CDR3 is built from 18 residues. V lost 3 bases and J lost 5; bases outside the gene matches: 21. In germline, CDR1 is GTSNPN, CDR2 SVGIG (reference sequence). The CDR3 sequence: CAWSRLGQGVFWFTEAFF. In DNA, the CDR3 is TGTGCCTGGAGCAGGTTGGGGCAGGGGGTGTTCTGGTTTACTGAAGCTTTCTTT.

The chain joins TRBV18 to TRBJ2-6; 7 bases agree with TRBD1. V lost 1 base, J lost 0 bases, and 3 bases stayed unmatched. The CDR3 length is 17 residues. From germline, CDR1 is KGHSH and CDR2 LQKENI. CDR3 region: CASSPLGQSSGANVLTF. Written as DNA, the CDR3 is TGTGCCAGCTCACCACTGGGACAGAGCTCTGGGGCCAACGTCCTGACTTTC.

In this sample, this clone turned up once. The chain joins TRBV7-9 to TRBJ1-1; no clear D gene. The CDR3 has 16 amino acids. V shed 5 bases and J shed 3 bases, with 19 bases lying between them. Germline values: CDR1 SEHNR, CDR2 FQNEAQ (reference sequence). CDR3 coding DNA: TGTGCCAGCAGCAACATCAAAGCGTCGGGTGACACTGAAGCTTTCTTT. It codes for CASSNIKASGDTEAFF.